Below, 9 T cell receptor beta chains from the same sample are listed, as sequenced in a study of T-cell reconstitution after alpha-beta-depleted transplantation in children (dated by TCRdb to about 2016). The sample's treatment or condition label, decoded: allogeneic hematopoietic cell transplantation with graft depleted of TCRalphabeta T cells and CD19 B cells. Libraries were prepared through PCR. Sequencing used an Illumina HiSeq 2500. TCR library preparation used molecular barcoding, with unique molecular identifiers applied to normalize quantification of the TCRbeta repertoire. TCRdb reanalyzed the raw reads on its own, using fastp at Q25 for trimming and MiXCR for clone calling, and kept in-frame beta chains. All rows with the same CDR3 protein become a single entry with the most common DNA and genes. This sample gives about 830,000 distinct CDR3 sequences in total; less than 20% of them show up just once. The top ten clonotypes cover about 5% of the sample.

The sequences come from PBMCs, mostly from graft donor cells, collected 360 days after TCRalphabeta/CD19-depleted stem cell transplant. Receptors originate from a male patient between 5 and 17 years old who had a stem cell transplant for acute lymphoblastic leukemia, so the T cells may come from the graft donor.

The chain couples TRBV18 to TRBJ2-1; maybe TRBD1 (5 bases). The V gene's germline CDR1 is KGHSH and CDR2 LQKENI. The CDR3 length is 14 residues. Trimming pared 2 bases from V and 4 bases from J, leaving 9 bases between. The CDR3: CASSPGALYNEQFF. The CDR3 DNA sequence: TGTGCCAGCTCACCAGGGGCCCTGTACAATGAGCAGTTCTTC.

This clonotype was detected a few times. J is TRBJ2-6 and V is TRBV7-3, with D possibly TRBD2 on 6 matching bases. CDR1 is SGHTA, CDR2 FQGTGA, per germline. This CDR3 region has 18 residues. V was trimmed by 5 bases and J by 0 bases, leaving 17 bases between them. CDR3 sequence: CASSPAGYSSSGANVLTF. The CDR3 bases are TGTGCCAGCAGCCCCGCGGGGTATTCAAGCTCTGGGGCCAACGTCCTGACTTTC.

The chain links TRBV5-1 to TRBJ2-3, with 7 bases identical to TRBD1. Germline V gene data show CDR1 as SGHRS and CDR2 as YFSETQ. The V and J ends lost 3 bases and 0 bases, in that order; junction bases with no gene match: 1. This CDR3 comprises 14 residues. The CDR3 sequence: CASSWDSSTDTQYF. The CDR3 DNA reads as TGCGCCAGCAGCTGGGACAGCAGCACAGATACGCAGTATTTT.

This clonotype showed up just a few times. The chain carries TRBV6-5 and TRBJ2-1; D is undetermined. The ends were cut back, 8 bases at V and 3 bases at J, with 14 bases in the middle. CDR1 and CDR2 (germline): MNHEY, SVGAGI. The CDR3 is 14 amino acids. This CDR3 is CASPYSAFYNEQFF. Here the CDR3 DNA reads TGTGCCAGCCCTTACAGTGCCTTCTACAATGAGCAGTTCTTC.

The chain links TRBV25-1 to TRBJ1-2; perhaps TRBD1 as D (5 bases). Germline assignment: CDR1 MGHDK and CDR2 SYGVNS. This CDR3 region has 13 residues. Trimming removed 2 bases from V and 6 bases from J, with 10 bases in between. CDR3 in DNA: TGTGCCAGCAGTGAACGTCGAGGGGATGGCTACACCTTC. It yields the protein CASSERRGDGYTF.

This clonotype showed up just a few times. V is TRBV2 and J is TRBJ2-2; D is unresolved. The germline CDR1 and CDR2 sequences are SNHLY and FYNNEI. The length of the CDR3 is 19 residues. Trimming removed 0 bases at V and 4 bases at J, with 21 bases between. The CDR3, as DNA: TGTGCCAGCAGTGAAGCAGAAGGGTTCCTCTTAACCCGCACCGGGGAGCTGTTTTTT. This gives the protein CASSEAEGFLLTRTGELFF.

This clonotype showed up just a few times. The chain couples TRBV20-1 to TRBJ2-1; D is possibly TRBD1 (5 bases). From germline, CDR1 is DFQATT and CDR2 SNEGSKA (reference sequence). V dropped 3 bases and J dropped 6 bases, with 15 bases sitting between them. The CDR3 is 14 amino acids. CDR3 region: CSARVRQFLNEQFF. As DNA, the CDR3 is TGCAGTGCTAGGGTCCGACAGTTCCTCAATGAGCAGTTCTTC.

The gene calls are TRBV9 and TRBJ2-3, with a tentative D call TRBD2 (5 bases). Germline lookup yields CDR1 SGDLS and CDR2 YYNGEE. The V and J ends lost 2 bases and 1 base respectively, with 8 bases between them. This CDR3 spans 14 amino acids. The DNA for the CDR3 is TGTGCCAGCAGCGTGGTTAGCGGCACAGATACGCAGTATTTT. This sequence encodes CASSVVSGTDTQYF.

This clonotype was seen many times. The V call is TRBV4-1, the J call TRBJ1-1, with D maybe TRBD1 (6 bases). The ends were cut back, 5 bases at V and 4 bases at J, with 17 bases in the middle. This CDR3 is built from 15 residues. CDR1 and CDR2 from the germline V gene are MGHRA and YSYEKL. CDR3 in DNA: TGCGCCAGCAGCGGAAGGGGGACCGGGAGCACTGAAGCTTTCTTT. Translation: CASSGRGTGSTEAFF.